The sequence of this TCR beta chain was determined in a study of robustness of blood B and T cell sequencing (dated by TCRdb to between 2017 and 2018). As for the study more broadly: The goal of the study was to figure out the amount of peripheral blood required to reliably characterize the TCRbeta and IgG repertoires of an individual. Each of the ten independently drawn blood samples had its TCRbeta and IgG repertoires measured. As technical replicates, two replicate TCRbeta cDNA libraries were prepared from one shared RNA pool derived from a single 10 ml draw.

The library was obtained by PCR. Sequencer: Illumina MiSeq. SMARTScribe reverse transcriptase and a 5' template-switch oligo, by which a universal priming site was added, were used for cDNA synthesis. Each cDNA molecule was tagged by a 12-nucleotide random unique molecular identifier (UMI) carried on the template-switch oligo. Chain-specific reverse primers targeted TCRbeta transcripts during reverse transcription. Uracil DNA glycosylase treatment was used to remove residual template-switch adapters, and a Qiagen MinElute kit was used to purify the cDNA. The first PCR ran for around 25 cycles with KAPA HiFi HotStart ReadyMix and step-out primers, divided among four 50 microliter reactions. Products of the first-round PCR were gel-purified before additional amplification. Illumina Nextera adapters were attached in a second PCR of seven to eight cycles, and the libraries were then purified and pooled. The UMI barcode for each TCRbeta molecule was captured by a 50-nucleotide 5' read. The source study handled its data this way. The MIGEC toolkit was used to group reads by UMI into consensus reads. PEAR was used to merge forward and reverse consensus reads into final reads. Identical UMI-sequence pairs shared across libraries were treated as cross-sample contamination and removed by a custom decontamination script. V(D)J assignment and CDR3 extraction were performed with MIGMAP, a wrapper around IgBLAST. TCR clonotypes were defined by identical V gene, J gene and CDR3 amino acid sequence; CDR1 and CDR2 were not sequenced. TCRdb reprocessed the public reads (quality trimming at Q25 with fastp, clone calling with MiXCR) and kept in-frame beta chains. Each entry merges the rows of one CDR3 protein and shows their most common DNA and genes. The V and J calls shown here were made by TCRdb, not taken from the authors' results. The sample table contains a few thousand distinct CDR3 sequences; only one count was recorded for around half of them. The top ten clones comprise 20% to 30% of the sample.

The full study reports these points: When 3 or 4 tubes (about 28-45 ml blood) were combined, saturation was approached in coverage of the top 10,000 TCRbeta clonotypes. TCRbeta rarefaction curves did not fully plateau, suggesting under-sequencing or many low-abundance clonotypes. Overlap of rare TCRbeta clonotypes did not improve with pooling tubes, implying much larger blood volumes would be needed to capture them. EDTA tubes required immediate fractionation, limiting use in multi-site collections. Every single 10 ml sample contained the 1,000 most abundant TCRbeta clonotypes from the pooled draws. Between the technical replicate libraries, roughly 95% of the top 10,000 TCRbeta clonotypes in one library were also present in the other library. Evidence of cross-contamination, likely resulting from batch processing, was observed in one pair of TCRbeta libraries, and the UMI-sequence pairs shared between the two libraries were removed.

Comment on this clonotype: What antigen it recognizes has not been identified. No base qualities exist here, and no much larger clone lies one base off it.

mRNA, which captures expressed receptors, was used instead of genomic DNA for quantification of TCRbeta repertoires. Without any cell sorting, leukocytes from the buffy coat were collected into Trizol, and RNA was extracted using the Direct-zol RNA MiniPrep Plus kit. EDTA blood tubes were spun right away at 4 degrees C to separate plasma, buffy coat and red blood cells. This TCR was sampled from a human donor in good health. Sequencing used peripheral blood.

The CDR3 here reads CSVAGTGKHYEQYF. The DNA sequence follows: TGCAGCGTAGCAGGGACAGGCAAGCACTACGAGCAGTACTTC. The chain employs TRBV29-1 and TRBJ2-7; a stretch of 8 junction bases matches TRBD1. V is pruned by 6 bases and J by 3 bases, leaving 10 bases of the junction without a gene match. CDR1 SQVTM and CDR2 ANQGSEA were looked up in the germline V gene. The CDR3 covers 14 residues, taking in both the cysteine and the phenylalanine. Only the CDR3 part of the read is kept: 42 bases, read in frame from the first base.